The present entry profiles one TCR beta chain with its context. The antigen remains unidentified. The same CDR3 arises from other DNA sequences in this sample as well. These data are taken from a study of shared clonotypes between healthy human individuals. Study-wide background: Per donor, CD8 memory used one plate, CD8 naive used two, CD4 memory used three and CD4 naive used three. Findings and limits, study-wide: Across a few donors, naive CD4 shared 4.5% to 6%, naive CD8 more than 3%, memory CD4 2% to 2.5%, memory CD8 0.4% to 0.5%. Naive subsets generally had larger estimated richness than memory subsets.

Original handling: Quality scores were absent from the junction-only immunoSEQ sequences, so filtering differed. Generated by immunoSEQ multiplex PCR, the TCRdb table keeps only in-frame clones and is missing some. The DNA gave D and trimming, while V, J and clone size come from that table. The sample consists of 2 million to 2.5 million clones, around 90% of them appearing once. The V gene's germline CDR1 is SGHNT and CDR2 YYREEE (reference sequence). CDR3 length equals 17 residues. V was pared by 0 bases and J by 3 bases, with 3 bases of the junction left unmatched. This clonotype was obtained from a man younger than 35 in good health. Some clones in this sample may be carry-over from other donors' samples. The chain uses TRBV5-4 and TRBJ2-3; 14 bases are shared with TRBD2. The sequencing input was naive CD4+ T cells from PBMCs. The subset is: CD45RA+ positively selected. The DNA of the CDR3 is TGTGCCAGCAGCTTGGGACTAGCGGGAGGGAGAACAGATACGCAGTATTTT. Protein sequence: CASSLGLAGGRTDTQYF.